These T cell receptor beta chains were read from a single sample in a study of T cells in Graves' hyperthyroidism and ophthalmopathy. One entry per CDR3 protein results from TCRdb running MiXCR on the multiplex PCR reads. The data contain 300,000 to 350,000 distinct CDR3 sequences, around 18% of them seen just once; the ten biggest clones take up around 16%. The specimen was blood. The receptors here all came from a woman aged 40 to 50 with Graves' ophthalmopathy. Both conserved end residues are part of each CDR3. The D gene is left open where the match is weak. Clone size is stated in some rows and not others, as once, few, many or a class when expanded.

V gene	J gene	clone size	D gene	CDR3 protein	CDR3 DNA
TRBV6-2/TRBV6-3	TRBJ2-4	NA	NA	CASRPWGEKNIQYF	TGTGCCAGCAGACCCTGGGGAGAAAAAAACATTCAGTACTTC
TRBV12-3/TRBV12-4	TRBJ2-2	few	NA	CASRDRLFFPGELFF	TGTGCCAGCCGAGACAGATTATTTTTCCCCGGGGAGCTGTTTTTT
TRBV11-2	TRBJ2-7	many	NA	CASSLGLNSYEQYF	TGTGCCAGCAGCCTCGGACTCAACTCCTACGAGCAGTACTTC
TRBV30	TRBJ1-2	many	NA	CAWTGYYGYTF	TGTGCCTGGACAGGATACTATGGCTACACCTTC
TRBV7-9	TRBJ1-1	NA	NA	CGTGAGTEAFF	TGTGGCACAGGCGCGGGGACTGAAGCTTTCTTT
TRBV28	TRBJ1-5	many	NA	CASRDGQPQHF	TGTGCCAGCAGGGACGGGCAGCCCCAGCATTTT
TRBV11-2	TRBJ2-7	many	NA	CASSFGVGSYEQYF	TGTGCCAGCAGCTTCGGTGTAGGGTCCTACGAGCAGTACTTC
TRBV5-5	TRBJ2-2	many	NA	CASSSINREPYGELFF	TGTGCCAGCAGCTCCATTAACAGGGAACCGTATGGGGAGCTGTTTTTT
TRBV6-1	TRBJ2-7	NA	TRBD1	CASSDLQGAQGSEQYF	TGTGCCAGCAGTGACCTACAGGGGGCCCAGGGCTCCGAGCAGTACTTC
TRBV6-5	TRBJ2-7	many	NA	CASSKGASYEQYF	TGTGCCAGCAGCAAAGGAGCCTCCTACGAGCAGTACTTC
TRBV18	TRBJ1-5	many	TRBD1	CASSTGTGSGNQPQHF	TGTGCCAGCTCAACCGGGACAGGGTCCGGCAATCAGCCCCAGCATTTT
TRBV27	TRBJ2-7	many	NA	CASSYRVTYEQYF	TGTGCCAGCAGTTACAGGGTTACCTACGAGCAGTACTTC
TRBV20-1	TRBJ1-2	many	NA	CSAERDTNYGYTF	TGCAGTGCTGAAAGGGACACGAACTATGGCTACACCTTC
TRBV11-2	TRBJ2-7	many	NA	CASSGATGEQYF	TGTGCCAGCAGCGGGGCGACTGGGGAGCAGTACTTC
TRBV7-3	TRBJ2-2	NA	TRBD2	CDSSRTSGSGGELFF	TGTGACAGCAGTCGGACTAGCGGGAGTGGCGGGGAGCTGTTTTTT
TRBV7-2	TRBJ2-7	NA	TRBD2	CASRGLAGNNEQYF	TGTGCCAGCCGAGGACTAGCGGGTAATAACGAGCAGTACTTC
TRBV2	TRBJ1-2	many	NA	CAKSLQGDYGYTF	TGTGCCAAATCCCTACAGGGAGATTATGGCTACACCTTC
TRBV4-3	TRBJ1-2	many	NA	CASSQEVGQGYGYTF	TGCGCCAGCAGCCAAGAGGTGGGACAAGGCTATGGCTACACCTTC
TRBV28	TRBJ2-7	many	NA	CASSFQNYEQYF	TGTGCCAGCAGTTTCCAAAACTACGAGCAGTACTTC
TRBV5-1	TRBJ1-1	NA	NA	CASSLDLRGLGTEAFF	TGCGCCAGCAGCTTAGACCTCCGGGGGCTCGGGACTGAAGCTTTCTTT
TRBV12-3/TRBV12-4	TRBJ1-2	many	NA	CASRPSGVGANYGYTF	TGTGCCAGCAGGCCCTCCGGTGTAGGGGCCAACTATGGCTACACCTTC
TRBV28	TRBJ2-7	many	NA	CASSLYSGSYEQYF	TGTGCCAGCAGTTTATATTCGGGATCCTACGAGCAGTACTTC
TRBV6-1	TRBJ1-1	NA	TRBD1	CASSQRQGANTEAFF	TGTGCCAGCAGTCAACGACAGGGGGCGAACACTGAAGCTTTCTTT
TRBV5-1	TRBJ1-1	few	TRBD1	CAISPGTGRMNTEAFF	TGCGCCATCAGCCCGGGGACAGGAAGAATGAACACTGAAGCTTTCTTT
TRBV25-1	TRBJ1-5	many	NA	CASSESVGNQPQHF	TGTGCCAGCAGTGAATCAGTGGGCAATCAGCCCCAGCATTTT
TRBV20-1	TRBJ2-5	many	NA	CSARGRGEETQYF	TGCAGTGCCAGAGGGAGAGGGGAAGAGACCCAGTACTTC
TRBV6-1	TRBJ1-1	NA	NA	CASSPRHNTEAFF	TGTGCCAGCAGCCCTCGACATAACACTGAAGCTTTCTTT
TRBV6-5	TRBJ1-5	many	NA	CASTQEFQGNQPQHF	TGTGCCAGCACACAAGAATTTCAGGGGAATCAGCCCCAGCATTTT
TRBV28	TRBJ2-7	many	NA	CASKSGSHEQYF	TGTGCCAGCAAATCTGGCTCCCACGAGCAGTACTTC
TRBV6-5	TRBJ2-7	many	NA	CASSYGPGAGNDEQYF	TGTGCCAGCAGTTACGGGCCGGGGGCAGGGAACGACGAGCAGTACTTC
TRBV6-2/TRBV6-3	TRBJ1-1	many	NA	CASAWGGVNTEAFF	TGTGCCAGCGCTTGGGGGGGGGTGAACACTGAAGCTTTCTTT
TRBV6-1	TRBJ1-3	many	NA	CASSRKTGVSGNTIYF	TGTGCCAGCAGTCGGAAGACAGGTGTCTCTGGAAACACCATATATTTT